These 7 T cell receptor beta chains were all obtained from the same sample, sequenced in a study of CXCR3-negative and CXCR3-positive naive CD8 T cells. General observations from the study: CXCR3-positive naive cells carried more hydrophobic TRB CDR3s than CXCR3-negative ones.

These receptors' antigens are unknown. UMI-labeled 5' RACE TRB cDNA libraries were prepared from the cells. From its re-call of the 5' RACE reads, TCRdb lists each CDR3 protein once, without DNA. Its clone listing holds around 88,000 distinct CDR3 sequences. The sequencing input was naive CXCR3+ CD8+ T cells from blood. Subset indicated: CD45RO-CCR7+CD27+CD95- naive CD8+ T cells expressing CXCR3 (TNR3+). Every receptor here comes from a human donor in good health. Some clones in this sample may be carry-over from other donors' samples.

The CDR3 loop is CASSLSWDGNQPQHF. V is TRBV12-3 or TRBV12-4 and J is TRBJ1-5; with no DNA, the TCRdb D assignment of TRBD1 cannot be verified. The CDR3 runs to 15 residues.

CDR3 sequence: CSAREEITNEQFF. This chain uses TRBV20-1 with TRBJ2-1. The germline gives CDR1 DFQATT, CDR2 SNEGSKA (reference sequence). The CDR3 extends over 13 amino acids.

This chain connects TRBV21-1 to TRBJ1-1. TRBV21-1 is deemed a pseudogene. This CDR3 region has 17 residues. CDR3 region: CASSNQDQGGLNTEAFF.

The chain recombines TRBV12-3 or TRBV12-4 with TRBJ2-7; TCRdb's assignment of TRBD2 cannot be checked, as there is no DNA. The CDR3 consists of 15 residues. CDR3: CASSLSLGGGNEQYF.

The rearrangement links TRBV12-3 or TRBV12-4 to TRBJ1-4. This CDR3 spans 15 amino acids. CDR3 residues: CASSLKGRVNEKLFF.

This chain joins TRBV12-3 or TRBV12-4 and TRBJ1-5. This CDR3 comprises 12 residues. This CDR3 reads CASSSTAIATHF.

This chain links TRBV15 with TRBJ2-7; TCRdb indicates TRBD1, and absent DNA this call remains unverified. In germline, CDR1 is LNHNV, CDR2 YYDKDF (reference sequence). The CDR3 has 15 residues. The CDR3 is CATSKTEGASYEQYF.